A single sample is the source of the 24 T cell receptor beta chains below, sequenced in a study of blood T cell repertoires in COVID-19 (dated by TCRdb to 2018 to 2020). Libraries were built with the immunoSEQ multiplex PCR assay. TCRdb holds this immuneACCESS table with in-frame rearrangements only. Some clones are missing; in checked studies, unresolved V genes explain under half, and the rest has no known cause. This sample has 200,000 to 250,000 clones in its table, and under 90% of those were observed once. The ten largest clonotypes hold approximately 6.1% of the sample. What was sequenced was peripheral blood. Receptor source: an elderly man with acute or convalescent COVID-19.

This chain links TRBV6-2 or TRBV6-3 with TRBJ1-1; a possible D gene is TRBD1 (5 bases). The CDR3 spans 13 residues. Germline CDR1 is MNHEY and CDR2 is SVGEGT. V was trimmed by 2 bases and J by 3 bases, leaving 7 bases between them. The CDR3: CASSYQGHTEAFF. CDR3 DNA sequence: TGTGCCAGCAGTTACCAGGGTCACACTGAAGCTTTCTTT.

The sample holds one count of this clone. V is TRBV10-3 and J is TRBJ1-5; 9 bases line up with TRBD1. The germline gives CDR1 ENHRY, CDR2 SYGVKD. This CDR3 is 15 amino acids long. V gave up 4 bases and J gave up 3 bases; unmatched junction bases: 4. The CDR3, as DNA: TGTGCCATCAGTGGGGACAGGGTCGTCAATCAGCCCCAGCATTTT. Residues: CAISGDRVVNQPQHF.

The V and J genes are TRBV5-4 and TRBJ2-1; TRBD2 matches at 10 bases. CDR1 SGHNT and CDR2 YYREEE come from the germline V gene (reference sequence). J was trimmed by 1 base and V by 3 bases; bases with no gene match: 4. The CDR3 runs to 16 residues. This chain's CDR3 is CASSSSGSRSYNEQFF. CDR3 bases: TGTGCCAGCAGCTCTAGCGGGAGTAGGTCCTACAATGAGCAGTTCTTC.

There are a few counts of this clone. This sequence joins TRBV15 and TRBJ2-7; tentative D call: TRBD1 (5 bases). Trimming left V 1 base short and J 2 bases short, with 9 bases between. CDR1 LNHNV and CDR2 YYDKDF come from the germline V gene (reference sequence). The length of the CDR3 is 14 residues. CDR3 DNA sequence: TGTGCCACCAGCAGAGGAGACAGCCCCTACGAGCAGTACGTC. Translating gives CATSRGDSPYEQYV.

CDR3 coding DNA: TGCGCCAGCAGGGAGACTCTTATAGCCTACGAGCAGTACTTC. Translating gives CASRETLIAYEQYF. The rearrangement uses TRBV10-2 and TRBJ2-7; no clear D. Trimming pared 6 bases from V and 2 bases from J, leaving 14 bases between. CDR3 length equals 14 residues. Germline V lookup: CDR1 WSHSY, CDR2 SAAADI.

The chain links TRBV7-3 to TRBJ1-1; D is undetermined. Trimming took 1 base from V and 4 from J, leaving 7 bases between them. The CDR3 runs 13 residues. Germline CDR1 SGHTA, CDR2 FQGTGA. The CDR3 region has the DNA TGTGCCAGCAGCTTAAATCGAGTCACTGAAGCTTTCTTT. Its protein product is CASSLNRVTEAFF.

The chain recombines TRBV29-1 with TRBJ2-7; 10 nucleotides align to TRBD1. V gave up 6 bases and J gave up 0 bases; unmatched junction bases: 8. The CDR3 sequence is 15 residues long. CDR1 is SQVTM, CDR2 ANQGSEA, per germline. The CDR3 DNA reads TGCAGCGTATCTCAGGGACAGGGGAGCTCCTACGAGCAGTACTTC. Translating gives CSVSQGQGSSYEQYF.

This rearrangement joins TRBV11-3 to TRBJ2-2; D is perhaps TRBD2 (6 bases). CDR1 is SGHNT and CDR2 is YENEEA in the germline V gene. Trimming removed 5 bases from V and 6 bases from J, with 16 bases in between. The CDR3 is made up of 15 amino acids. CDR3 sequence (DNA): TGTGCCAGCAGCATCGGGACTCCCGGACCCGGGGAGCTGTTTTTT. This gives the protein CASSIGTPGPGELFF.

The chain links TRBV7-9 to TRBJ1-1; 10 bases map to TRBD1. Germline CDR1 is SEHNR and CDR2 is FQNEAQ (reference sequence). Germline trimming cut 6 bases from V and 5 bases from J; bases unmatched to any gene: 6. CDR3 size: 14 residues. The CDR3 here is CASRRQGAETEAFF. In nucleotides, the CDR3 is TGTGCCAGCAGGCGACAGGGGGCGGAGACTGAAGCTTTCTTT.

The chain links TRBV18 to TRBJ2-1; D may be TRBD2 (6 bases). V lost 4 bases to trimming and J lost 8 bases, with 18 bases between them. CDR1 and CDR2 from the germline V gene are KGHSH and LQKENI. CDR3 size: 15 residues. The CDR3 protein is CASSRQRLELHEQFF. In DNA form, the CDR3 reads TGTGCCAGCTCACGGCAGAGACTAGAGTTGCATGAGCAGTTCTTC.

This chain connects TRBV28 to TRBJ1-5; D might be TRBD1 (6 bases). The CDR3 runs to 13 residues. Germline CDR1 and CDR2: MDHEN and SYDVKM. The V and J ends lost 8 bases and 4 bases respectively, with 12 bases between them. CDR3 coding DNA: TGTGCCAGCGAGACAGGACCTAATCAGCCCCAGCATTTT. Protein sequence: CASETGPNQPQHF.

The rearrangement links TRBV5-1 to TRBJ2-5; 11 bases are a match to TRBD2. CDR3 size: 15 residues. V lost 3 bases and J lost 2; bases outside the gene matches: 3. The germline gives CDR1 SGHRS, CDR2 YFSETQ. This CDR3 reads CASSSGTSGQETQYF. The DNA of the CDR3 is TGCGCCAGCAGCTCAGGGACTAGCGGTCAAGAGACCCAGTACTTC.

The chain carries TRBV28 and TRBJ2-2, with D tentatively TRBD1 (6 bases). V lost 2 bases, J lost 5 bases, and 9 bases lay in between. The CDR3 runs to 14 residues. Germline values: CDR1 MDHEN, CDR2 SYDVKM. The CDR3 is CASSLVGGTGELFF. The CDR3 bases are TGTGCCAGCAGTTTAGTAGGGGGTACCGGGGAGCTGTTTTTT.

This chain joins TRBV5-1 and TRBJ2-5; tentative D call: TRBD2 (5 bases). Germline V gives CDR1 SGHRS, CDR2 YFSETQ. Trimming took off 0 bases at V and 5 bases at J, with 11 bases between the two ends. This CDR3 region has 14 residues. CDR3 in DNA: TGCGCCAGCAGCTTGGCTGTCGGGGTGGAGACCCAGTACTTC. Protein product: CASSLAVGVETQYF.

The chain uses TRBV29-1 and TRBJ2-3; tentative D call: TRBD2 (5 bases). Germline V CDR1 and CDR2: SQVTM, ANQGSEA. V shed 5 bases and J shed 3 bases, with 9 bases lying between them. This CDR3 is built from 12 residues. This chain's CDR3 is CSVQGGTDTQYF. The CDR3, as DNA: TGCAGCGTTCAAGGAGGAACAGATACGCAGTATTTT.

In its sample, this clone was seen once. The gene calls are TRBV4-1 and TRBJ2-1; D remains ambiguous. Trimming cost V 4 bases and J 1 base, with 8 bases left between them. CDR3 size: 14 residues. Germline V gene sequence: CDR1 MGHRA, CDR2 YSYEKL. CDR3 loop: CASSPEWSYNEQFF. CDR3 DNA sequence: TGCGCCAGCAGCCCGGAGTGGTCCTACAATGAGCAGTTCTTC.

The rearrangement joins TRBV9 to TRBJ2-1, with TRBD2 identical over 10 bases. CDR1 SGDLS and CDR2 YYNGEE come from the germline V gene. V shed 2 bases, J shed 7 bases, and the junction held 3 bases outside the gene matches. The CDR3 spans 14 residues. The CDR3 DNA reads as TGTGCCAGCAGCGTCCAACTAGCGGGAAATGAGCAGTTCTTC. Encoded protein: CASSVQLAGNEQFF. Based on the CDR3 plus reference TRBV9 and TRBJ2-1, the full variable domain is DSGVTQTPKHLITATGQRVTLRCSPRSGDLSVYWYQQSLDQGLQFLIQYYNGEERAKGNILERFSAQQFPDLHSELNLSSLELGDSALYFCASSVQLAGNEQFFGPGTRLTVL.

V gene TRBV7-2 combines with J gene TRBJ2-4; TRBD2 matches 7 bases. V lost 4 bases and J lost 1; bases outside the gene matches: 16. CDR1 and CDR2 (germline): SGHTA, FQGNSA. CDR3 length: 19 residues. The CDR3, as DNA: TGTGCCAGCAGCTGGGGGGGATCCCCGCCGGAGGGGGCCAAAAACATTCAGTACTTC. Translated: CASSWGGSPPEGAKNIQYF.

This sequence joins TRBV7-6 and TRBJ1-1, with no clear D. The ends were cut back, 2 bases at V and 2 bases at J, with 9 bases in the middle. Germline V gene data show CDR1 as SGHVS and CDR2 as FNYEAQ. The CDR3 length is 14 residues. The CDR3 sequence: CASSLRQLNTEAFF. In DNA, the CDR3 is TGTGCCAGCAGCTTACGACAATTAAACACTGAAGCTTTCTTT.

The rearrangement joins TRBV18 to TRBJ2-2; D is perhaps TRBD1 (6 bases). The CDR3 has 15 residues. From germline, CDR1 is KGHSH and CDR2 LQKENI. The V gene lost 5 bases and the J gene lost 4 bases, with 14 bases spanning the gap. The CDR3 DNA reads TGTGCCAGCTCAATGGCAGGGGAGATCACCGGGGAGCTGTTTTTT. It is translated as CASSMAGEITGELFF.

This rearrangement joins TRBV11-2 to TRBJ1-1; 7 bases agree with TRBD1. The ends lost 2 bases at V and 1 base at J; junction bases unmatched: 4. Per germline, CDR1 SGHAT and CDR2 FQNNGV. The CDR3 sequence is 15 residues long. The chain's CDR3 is CASSLSAGGNTEAFF. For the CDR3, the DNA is TGTGCCAGCAGCTTATCGGCAGGGGGGAACACTGAAGCTTTCTTT.

CDR3 region: CASSLLAGESGTEAFF. In nucleotides, the CDR3 is TGCGCCAGCAGCTTGTTGGCAGGGGAGAGTGGCACTGAAGCTTTCTTT. The chain links TRBV5-1 to TRBJ1-1; maybe TRBD1 (6 bases). This CDR3 comprises 16 residues. The V end lost 1 base, the J end lost 4 bases, and 17 bases lay between the germline ends. Per germline, CDR1 SGHRS and CDR2 YFSETQ.

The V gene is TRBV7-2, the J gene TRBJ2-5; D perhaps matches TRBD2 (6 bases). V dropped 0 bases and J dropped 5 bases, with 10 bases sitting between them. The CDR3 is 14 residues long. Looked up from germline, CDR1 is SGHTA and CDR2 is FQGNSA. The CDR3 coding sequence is TGTGCCAGCAGCTTAGCGGGTCGGGGGGAGACCCAGTACTTC. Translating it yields CASSLAGRGETQYF.

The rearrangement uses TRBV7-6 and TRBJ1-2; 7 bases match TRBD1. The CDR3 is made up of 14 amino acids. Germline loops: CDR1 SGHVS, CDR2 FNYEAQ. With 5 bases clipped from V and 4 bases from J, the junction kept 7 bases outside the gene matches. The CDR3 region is CASSPATGSYGYTF. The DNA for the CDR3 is TGTGCCAGCAGCCCCGCGACAGGGAGCTATGGCTACACCTTC.